Each of the 21 T cell receptor beta chains below was sequenced from the same sample in a study of long-term antiretroviral therapy in people with HIV. Survey-level immunoSEQ v3.0 assays were run. Measured with immunoSEQ multiplex PCR; TCRdb has only the in-frame clones, and not every one. The sample shows about 20,000 clones, 85% to 95% of them seen only once. Sequences were derived from unsorted PBMCs, sampled 4.4 years after starting antiretroviral therapy. These receptors all come from a woman aged 45-65 years with HIV.

The chain uses TRBV5-1 and TRBJ2-5; 14 nucleotides agree with TRBD2. This CDR3 comprises 14 residues. Germline CDR1 is SGHRS and CDR2 is YFSETQ. After removal of 7 bases from V and 3 bases from J, the junction contained 2 bases not matched to a gene. CDR3 sequence: CASRLAGGEETQYF. The DNA for the CDR3 is TGCGCCAGCCGACTAGCGGGGGGGGAAGAGACCCAGTACTTC.

The CDR3 region is CASSATGGQNQPQHF. The CDR3 nucleotides read TGTGCCAGCAGCGCGACAGGGGGCCAAAATCAGCCCCAGCATTTT. The J gene is TRBJ1-5, the V gene TRBV9; 10 bases match TRBD1. Per the germline V gene, CDR1 is SGDLS and CDR2 is YYNGEE. The CDR3 spans 15 residues. Losses at the gene ends were 3 bases for V and 4 bases for J; bases not matched to a gene: 4.

The chain combines TRBV7-9 with TRBJ1-4, with 9 bases that match TRBD1. The junction had 8 bases not matched to a gene; V was cut back by 8 bases and J by 7 bases. The CDR3 is 14 amino acids. Germline V CDR1 and CDR2: SEHNR, FQNEAQ (reference sequence). CDR3 coding DNA: TGTGCCAGCGGAAACAGGGGGCGAATTGAAAAACTGTTTTTT. Its protein is CASGNRGRIEKLFF.

The rearrangement links TRBV7-2 to TRBJ2-3; 7 nucleotides line up with TRBD2. There are 15 residues in the CDR3. Germline V CDR1 and CDR2: SGHTA, FQGNSA. The ends lost 3 bases at V and 2 bases at J; junction bases unmatched: 5. CDR3 sequence: CASSFGRGTTDTQYF. CDR3 bases: TGTGCCAGCAGCTTTGGGCGGGGGACCACAGATACGCAGTATTTT.

The rearrangement links TRBV29-1 to TRBJ1-1; no clear D gene. The V end was cut by 5 bases, the J end by 1 base, with 11 bases between. Germline V CDR1 and CDR2: SQVTM, ANQGSEA. CDR3 length: 13 amino acids. The CDR3 nucleotides read TGCAGCGTTTGCACCGGTGGGAACACTGAAGCTTTCTTT. Its protein product is CSVCTGGNTEAFF. Using reference TRBV29-1 and TRBJ1-1 for the parts outside the CDR3, the full variable domain is SAVISQKPSRDICQRGTSLTIQCQVDSQVTMMFWYRQQPGQSLTLIATANQGSEATYESGFVIDKFPISRPNLTFSTLTVSNMSPEDSSIYLCSVCTGGNTEAFFGQGTRLTVV.

This clone was observed a few times. The gene calls are TRBV7-8 and TRBJ1-6; 9 bases align to TRBD1. The germline CDR1 and CDR2 sequences are SGHVS and FQNEAQ. V was pared by 6 bases and J by 10 bases, with 7 bases of the junction left unmatched. This CDR3 has 14 amino acids. As DNA, the CDR3 is TGTGCCAGCAGTTATACAGGGGGCAGCTCACCCCTCCACTTT. This sequence encodes CASSYTGGSSPLHF.

The V and J genes are TRBV5-5 and TRBJ2-5; D is perhaps TRBD2 (6 bases). CDR1 is SGHKS and CDR2 is YYEKEE in the germline V gene (reference sequence). The V end was cut by 4 bases, the J end by 1 base, with 14 bases between. The CDR3 contains 15 residues. CDR3 sequence (DNA): TGTGCCAGCAGCCTGGCCCCGGGGGTCCAAGAGACCCAGTACTTC. As protein: CASSLAPGVQETQYF.

The chain has TRBV11-1 and TRBJ2-6; D uncertain. The CDR3 is 15 residues long. The V gene lost 7 bases and the J gene lost 1 base, with 11 bases spanning the gap. Per the germline V gene, CDR1 is SGHAT and CDR2 is FQDESV (reference sequence). CDR3 DNA sequence: TGTGCCAGCACATCCAGGTATTCTGGGGCCAACGTCCTGACTTTC. Protein product: CASTSRYSGANVLTF. Drawing the rest from reference TRBV11-1 and TRBJ2-6, the complete variable domain is EAEVAQSPRYKITEKSQAVAFWCDPISGHATLYWYRQILGQGPELLVQFQDESVVDDSQLPKDRFSAERLKGVDSTLKIQPAELGDSAMYLCASTSRYSGANVLTFGAGSRLTVL.

This clone was seen a single time. The gene calls are TRBV6-1 and TRBJ1-3; D not resolved. The V gene lost 3 bases and the J gene lost 4 bases, with 4 bases spanning the gap. Germline-derived CDR1 and CDR2 are MNHNS and SASEGT. CDR3 length: 12 residues. CDR3 sequence (DNA): TGTGCCAGCAGTGATGAGGGAAACACCATATATTTT. Amino acids: CASSDEGNTIYF.

This chain joins TRBV27 and TRBJ1-2; a possible D gene is TRBD1 (5 bases). CDR1 and CDR2 from the germline V gene are MNHEY and SMNVEV (reference sequence). CDR3 length: 14 amino acids. Trimming pared 4 bases from V and 1 base from J, leaving 10 bases between. The CDR3 bases are TGTGCCAGCAGTTCGGGGGATTTTAACTATGGCTACACCTTC. Translation gives CASSSGDFNYGYTF.

The chain recombines TRBV2 with TRBJ1-2; D call uncertain. Trimming shortened V by 2 bases and J by 4 bases, and 17 bases separated the two germline ends. Germline V gene sequence: CDR1 SNHLY, CDR2 FYNNEI. CDR3 length: 16 residues. Here the CDR3 DNA reads TGTGCCAGCAGTGAAATGGGCCAGTACCTCGGCTATGGCTACACCTTC. It is translated as CASSEMGQYLGYGYTF.

This clone has just one count. J is TRBJ2-5 and V is TRBV5-5; 11 bases align to TRBD2. V lost 4 bases and J lost 2; bases outside the gene matches: 7. Germline CDR1 is SGHKS and CDR2 is YYEKEE (reference sequence). The CDR3 totals 16 residues. This CDR3 reads CASSPGLAVLQETQYF. In nucleotides, the CDR3 is TGTGCCAGCAGCCCGGGACTAGCGGTACTTCAAGAGACCCAGTACTTC.

The chain uses TRBV7-3 and TRBJ2-2, with 10 bases lining up with TRBD1. Per germline, CDR1 SGHTA and CDR2 FQGTGA. The trim removed 1 base at V and 6 bases at J, leaving 8 bases unmatched. This CDR3 contains 17 residues. Here the CDR3 DNA reads TGTGCCAGCAGCTTAAACTTTATGACAGGGGGCTCCGGGGAGCTGTTTTTT. Translation: CASSLNFMTGGSGELFF.

The chain joins TRBV7-3 to TRBJ2-2; no firm D call. V was trimmed by 5 bases and J by 1 base, leaving 11 bases between them. This CDR3 contains 15 residues. CDR1 is SGHTA, CDR2 FQGTGA, per germline. The CDR3: CASSKSVQNTGELFF. The CDR3 DNA sequence: TGTGCCAGCAGCAAAAGCGTCCAGAACACCGGGGAGCTGTTTTTT.

This clone is a singleton in its sample. The gene calls are TRBV11-3 and TRBJ2-3; no firm D call. V gave up 1 base and J gave up 8 bases, with 13 bases separating them. The V gene's germline CDR1 is SGHNT and CDR2 YENEEA. The CDR3 loop spans 14 amino acids. The CDR3: CASSLAGPRGTQYF. DNA of the CDR3: TGTGCCAGCAGCTTAGCGGGCCCCCGAGGTACGCAGTATTTT. Full variable domain (missing parts from reference TRBV11-3 and TRBJ2-3): EAGVVQSPRYKIIEKKQPVAFWCNPISGHNTLYWYLQNLGQGPELLIRYENEEAVDDSQLPKDRFSAERLKGVDSTLKIQPAELGDSAVYLCASSLAGPRGTQYFGPGTRLTVL.

The rearrangement links TRBV5-5 to TRBJ2-3; no clear D gene. Trimming stripped 5 bases from V and 3 bases from J, with 10 bases between. Germline CDR1 and CDR2: SGHKS and YYEKEE (reference sequence). The CDR3 runs to 13 residues. The CDR3 loop is CASRSLVTDTQYF. The CDR3 DNA reads as TGTGCCAGCAGGTCGTTAGTTACAGATACGCAGTATTTT.

The chain carries TRBV7-3 and TRBJ2-2; maybe TRBD1 (6 bases). CDR1 is SGHTA, CDR2 FQGTGA, per germline. V lost 1 base and J lost 4, with 13 bases in between. The CDR3 covers 16 residues. CDR3: CASSLKTGQSTGELFF. In DNA form, the CDR3 reads TGTGCCAGCAGCTTAAAAACAGGACAGTCCACCGGGGAGCTGTTTTTT.

The gene calls are TRBV6-6 and TRBJ1-1; 8 bases are shared with TRBD1. V lost 7 bases to trimming and J lost 1 base; unmatched junction nucleotides: 11. The CDR3 spans 16 residues. The germline V gene encodes CDR1 MNHNY and CDR2 SVGAGI (reference sequence). CDR3 loop: CASTTGQGAPNTEAFF. In DNA form, the CDR3 reads TGTGCCAGCACCACAGGCCAGGGGGCCCCGAACACTGAAGCTTTCTTT.

V gene TRBV30 combines with J gene TRBJ1-4, with D maybe TRBD1 (5 bases). Germline lookup yields CDR1 GTSNPN and CDR2 SVGIG (reference sequence). Trimming pared 0 bases from V and 8 bases from J, leaving 10 bases between. The CDR3 sequence is 13 residues long. CDR3 sequence reads: CAWSVQGDEKLFF. The CDR3 nucleotides read TGTGCCTGGAGTGTCCAGGGAGACGAAAAACTGTTTTTT. Using reference TRBV30 and TRBJ1-4 for the parts outside the CDR3, the full variable domain is SQTIHQWPATLVQPVGSPLSLECTVEGTSNPNLYWYRQAAGRGLQLLFYSVGIGQISSEVPQNLSASRPQDRQFILSSKKLLLSDSGFYLCAWSVQGDEKLFFGSGTQLSVL.

V and J are TRBV6-5 and TRBJ1-6; no clear D gene. V was pared by 7 bases and J by 3 bases, with 10 bases between. Germline CDR1 MNHEY, CDR2 SVGAGI. The CDR3 spans 14 residues. CDR3 sequence: CASMGNSYNSPLHF. DNA for the CDR3: TGTGCCAGCATGGGGAATAGCTATAATTCACCCCTCCACTTT.

The chain combines TRBV9 with TRBJ2-3; D unresolved. V was cut by 0 bases and J by 1 base, with 12 bases left in between. The CDR3 spans 16 residues. Germline CDR1 is SGDLS and CDR2 is YYNGEE. CDR3 DNA sequence: TGTGCCAGCAGCGTAGGAGTGAACCACCGCACAGATACGCAGTATTTT. Protein product: CASSVGVNHRTDTQYF.